What follows are 20 T cell receptor beta chains derived from one specimen sequenced in a study of cytomegalovirus exposure and HLA in healthy donors. With 60 Vbeta and 13 Jbeta primers, the PCR was carried out. The repertoire was sequenced with immunoSEQ multiplex PCR; TCRdb's copy has only in-frame clones and lacks some. This table holds 200,000 or so clones, over 65% found once. The specimen was PBMCs. The receptor set was obtained from a boy between 2 and 15 years old in good health and CMV-seronegative.

The chain links TRBV7-2 to TRBJ2-3; the match to TRBD2 covers 9 bases. The CDR3 sequence is 16 residues long. CDR1 and CDR2 from the germline V gene are SGHTA and FQGNSA. The V segment lost 0 bases and the J segment 6 bases; nucleotides outside the gene matches: 7. The CDR3 protein is CASSLAWASGVDTQYF. The CDR3 DNA is TGTGCCAGCAGCTTAGCGTGGGCTAGCGGGGTTGATACGCAGTATTTT. The whole variable domain, remainder taken from reference TRBV7-2 and TRBJ2-3, is GAGVSQSPSNKVTEKGKDVELRCDPISGHTALYWYRQSLGQGLEFLIYFQGNSAPDKSGLPSDRFSAERTGGSVSTLTIQRTQQEDSAVYLCASSLAWASGVDTQYFGPGTRLTVL.

The chain carries TRBV11-2 and TRBJ2-2, with 10 positions matching TRBD2. The CDR3 sequence is 19 residues long. Germline CDR1 and CDR2: SGHAT and FQNNGV. Trimming cost V 2 bases and J 3 bases; bases outside gene matches: 12. The CDR3 sequence: CASSLRGFWTSGYTGELFF. CDR3 sequence (DNA): TGTGCCAGCAGCTTAAGAGGCTTCTGGACTAGCGGTTACACCGGGGAGCTGTTTTTT. The full variable domain, completed using reference TRBV11-2 and TRBJ2-2, is EAGVAQSPRYKIIEKRQSVAFWCNPISGHATLYWYQQILGQGPKLLIQFQNNGVVDDSQLPKDRFSAERLKGVDSTLKIQPAKLEDSAVYLCASSLRGFWTSGYTGELFFGEGSRLTVL.

The V call is TRBV11-2, the J call TRBJ1-1; no reliable D call. V lost 3 bases, J lost 5 bases, and 13 bases lay in between. Germline CDR1 SGHAT, CDR2 FQNNGV. CDR3 size: 14 residues. CDR3 nucleotides: TGTGCCAGCAGCTTTTTTTTTGAAGAGACTGAAGCTTTCTTT. It codes for CASSFFFEETEAFF.

The rearrangement uses TRBV4-3 and TRBJ1-1; 8 bases match TRBD1. The germline CDR1 and CDR2 sequences are LGHNA and YSLEER. J gave up 1 base and V 2 bases, and 3 bases lay outside the gene matches. This CDR3 is built from 15 residues. The CDR3 sequence: CASSQNTGGNTEAFF. CDR3 nucleotides: TGCGCCAGCAGCCAAAACACAGGGGGGAACACTGAAGCTTTCTTT.

This clone was observed once. This chain connects TRBV6-1 to TRBJ2-5, with TRBD2 matching over 10 bases. V trimming: 3 bases; J trimming: 5 bases; junction bases outside the gene matches: 6. Germline values: CDR1 MNHNS, CDR2 SASEGT. This CDR3 contains 15 residues. DNA of the CDR3: TGTGCCAGCAGTGAGCAAGCGGGGGGGCGTGAGACCCAGTACTTC. Translated: CASSEQAGGRETQYF.

The CDR3 protein is CASRETGSYEQYF. CDR3 coding DNA: TGTGCCAGCAGGGAAACAGGGTCCTACGAGCAGTACTTC. The genes are TRBV6-1 and TRBJ2-7; D is perhaps TRBD1 (6 bases). This CDR3 region has 13 residues. V shed 6 bases and J shed 1 base, with 10 bases lying between them. Germline V lookup: CDR1 MNHNS, CDR2 SASEGT.

CDR3 loop: CASSETATPYQPQHF. CDR3 DNA sequence: TGTGCCAGCAGTGAAACAGCCACACCCTATCAGCCCCAGCATTTT. J is TRBJ1-5 and V is TRBV6-1, with unresolved D. Germline V gene data show CDR1 as MNHNS and CDR2 as SASEGT. The CDR3 has 15 amino acids. Trimming stripped 2 bases from V and 5 bases from J, with 13 bases between.

The V and J genes are TRBV5-6 and TRBJ2-4; TRBD2 matches 13 bases. This CDR3 is 19 amino acids long. The germline gives CDR1 SGHDT, CDR2 YYEEEE. Unmatched junction bases numbered 9, after V lost 3 bases and J lost 0 bases. This chain's CDR3 is CASSWPPLAGGLAKNIQYF. Here the CDR3 DNA reads TGTGCCAGCAGCTGGCCCCCACTAGCGGGGGGGCTAGCCAAAAACATTCAGTACTTC.

In DNA, the CDR3 is TGTGCCAGCAGCCATAATCTTTACGAGCAGTACTTC. Protein sequence: CASSHNLYEQYF. The chain has TRBV14 and TRBJ2-7; D is undetermined. The V end was cut by 3 bases, the J end by 4 bases, with 7 bases between. Germline CDR1 and CDR2: SGHDN and FVKESK. The CDR3 totals 12 residues.

The V gene is TRBV5-1, the J gene TRBJ2-7; the D gene is possibly TRBD2 (6 bases). CDR1 and CDR2 (germline): SGHRS, YFSETQ. Between the trimmed V and J ends, which lost 2 bases and 7 bases, there was a span of 13 bases. The CDR3 has 13 residues. The CDR3 is CASSFGTGWEQYF. The CDR3 coding sequence is TGCGCCAGCAGCTTCGGGACTGGCTGGGAGCAGTACTTC.

V usage is TRBV18 and J usage is TRBJ1-1; 8 positions agree with TRBD1. With V trimmed by 4 bases and J by 0 bases, 7 bases remained unmatched. The CDR3 runs to 16 residues. CDR1 is KGHSH and CDR2 is LQKENI in the germline V gene. The CDR3 region has the DNA TGTGCCAGCTCACGGGGGACAGGCCACATGAACACTGAAGCTTTCTTT. It specifies CASSRGTGHMNTEAFF.

V and J are TRBV6-5 and TRBJ2-5; no reliable D call. The DNA matches TRBJ2-7 better at its end, which makes the J call doubtful. CDR3 length: 15 residues. Per germline, CDR1 MNHEY and CDR2 SVGAGI. CDR3 sequence reads: CASSYSYYNRYEQYF. CDR3 nucleotide sequence: TGTGCCAGCAGTTACTCGTATTATAACAGATACGAGCAGTACTTC.

This chain joins TRBV4-1 and TRBJ1-4; TRBD1 agrees at 7 bases. Germline lookup yields CDR1 MGHRA and CDR2 YSYEKL. J gave up 4 bases and V 4 bases, and 9 bases lay outside the gene matches. The CDR3 loop spans 16 amino acids. This CDR3 is CASSPAPGQLNEKLFF. CDR3 bases: TGCGCCAGCAGCCCCGCTCCGGGACAGCTTAATGAAAAACTGTTTTTT.

CDR3 amino acids: CASSRSHIQETQYF. Written as DNA, the CDR3 is TGCGCCAGCAGCCGCAGTCACATCCAAGAGACCCAGTACTTC. The chain employs TRBV4-1 and TRBJ2-5; D gene unclear. V gave up 4 bases and J gave up 1 base, with 10 bases separating them. CDR3 length: 14 amino acids. CDR1 is MGHRA, CDR2 YSYEKL, per germline.

The chain links TRBV2 to TRBJ1-5; the match to TRBD1 covers 7 bases. V shed 8 bases, J shed 3 bases, and the junction held 10 bases outside the gene matches. There are 15 residues in the CDR3. CDR1 and CDR2 from the germline V gene are SNHLY and FYNNEI. The CDR3: CASAEGQTNNQPQHF. CDR3 nucleotides: TGTGCCAGCGCGGAGGGACAGACCAACAATCAGCCCCAGCATTTT.

The chain links TRBV6-4 to TRBJ1-1; D possibly corresponds to TRBD1 (6 bases). Trimming pared 5 bases from V and 5 bases from J, leaving 15 bases between. Germline assignment: CDR1 MRHNA and CDR2 SNTAGT. The CDR3 consists of 14 residues. CDR3 loop: CASSPEGGATEAFF. CDR3 nucleotides: TGTGCCAGCAGTCCCGAGGGGGGGGCTACTGAAGCTTTCTTT.

The chain combines TRBV9 with TRBJ2-3; 12 nucleotides match TRBD2. The germline CDR1 and CDR2 sequences are SGDLS and YYNGEE. Germline trimming cut 2 bases from V and 5 bases from J; bases unmatched to any gene: 6. The CDR3 extends over 16 amino acids. Here the CDR3 DNA reads TGTGCCAGCAGCGTTTCTAGCGGGGGGGCGCAAGATACGCAGTATTTT. Its protein is CASSVSSGGAQDTQYF. The full variable domain, completed using reference TRBV9 and TRBJ2-3, is DSGVTQTPKHLITATGQRVTLRCSPRSGDLSVYWYQQSLDQGLQFLIQYYNGEERAKGNILERFSAQQFPDLHSELNLSSLELGDSALYFCASSVSSGGAQDTQYFGPGTRLTVL.

The chain is built from TRBV7-2 and TRBJ1-6; D may be TRBD1 (5 bases). The CDR3 contains 16 residues. The ends were cut back, 5 bases at V and 5 bases at J, with 16 bases in the middle. Per the germline V gene, CDR1 is SGHTA and CDR2 is FQGNSA. The CDR3 region is CASSPFSGTNNSPLHF. The CDR3 region has the DNA TGTGCCAGCAGCCCTTTTAGCGGGACTAATAATTCACCCCTCCACTTT.

The V and J genes are TRBV7-2 and TRBJ2-3, with 12 bases identical to TRBD2. The V gene's germline CDR1 is SGHTA and CDR2 FQGNSA. J was trimmed by 8 bases and V by 5 bases; bases with no gene match: 11. The CDR3 loop spans 16 amino acids. CDR3 bases: TGTGCCAGCAGCCCACTATCCCTAGCGGGGGGGCCTACGCAGTATTTT. It specifies CASSPLSLAGGPTQYF.

This CDR3 reads CASSSRDFGTDTQYF. CDR3 sequence (DNA): TGCGCCAGCAGCTCCCGGGACTTCGGCACAGATACGCAGTATTTT. The V call is TRBV5-1, the J call TRBJ2-3; possibly TRBD2 for D (6 bases). The germline gives CDR1 SGHRS, CDR2 YFSETQ. Trimming removed 3 bases at V and 1 base at J, with 12 bases between. This CDR3 has 15 residues. Using reference TRBV5-1 and TRBJ2-3 for the parts outside the CDR3, the full variable domain is KAGVTQTPRYLIKTRGQQVTLSCSPISGHRSVSWYQQTPGQGLQFLFEYFSETQRNKGNFPGRFSGRQFSNSRSEMNVSTLELGDSALYLCASSSRDFGTDTQYFGPGTRLTVL.